This T cell receptor beta chain was sequenced during a study of T cell responses to AZD1222 COVID-19 vaccine. With respect to this clone: No antigen is known for it.

The study's findings and limits: The sample set comprised mostly white British donors with more females, and clonal diversity was possibly underestimated. Spike-specific TCR breadth and depth were elevated following two AZD1222 doses. Repertoires were sampled only after the peak T cell response.

This table comes from immunoSEQ multiplex PCR, and its TCRdb copy is limited to in-frame clones, with some not included. The sample has about 56,000 clones; approximately 86% are singletons. Germline loops: CDR1 MGHRA, CDR2 YSYEKL. The CDR3 extends over 15 amino acids. V lost 4 bases and J lost 3, with 15 bases in between. The gene calls are TRBV4-1 and TRBJ1-1; D gene unclear. The specimen comprised peripheral blood, sampled 28 days after the second AZD1222 dose. The source is an adult who received the AZD1222 COVID-19 vaccine. CDR3 nucleotides: TGCGCCAGCAGCCCACCAACGGATTGGGACACTGAAGCTTTCTTT. Its translation: CASSPPTDWDTEAFF.